One and the same sample provided the 26 T cell receptor beta chains below, sequenced in a study of T-cell memory formation after mild COVID-19. Using its own MiXCR run on the 5' RACE reads, TCRdb lists one record per CDR3 protein. The table lists a few hundred thousand distinct CDR3 sequences, roughly 10% of them singletons, with roughly a fifth in the top ten. The source material was PBMCs or a T cell subset sorted from them (not recorded which). Source of these receptors: a man younger than 35 who had mild COVID-19 (a few samples of this study predate the infection). Cell type and time point are not known.

This chain joins TRBV11-2 and TRBJ1-4; D is ambiguous. The V end lost 2 bases, the J end lost 6 bases, and 7 bases lay between the germline ends. This CDR3 is built from 13 residues. Germline-derived CDR1 and CDR2 are SGHAT and FQNNGV. The CDR3 DNA reads as TGTGCCAGCAGCTTAAGGTGGGATGAAAAACTGTTTTTT. Protein: CASSLRWDEKLFF.

This clonotype came up many times. This chain uses TRBV7-2 with TRBJ2-2, with 8 bases fitting TRBD2. The CDR3 is 16 amino acids. Germline V lookup: CDR1 SGHTA, CDR2 FQGNSA. Germline trimming cut 0 bases from V and 1 base from J; bases unmatched to any gene: 1. DNA of the CDR3: TGTGCCAGCAGCTTAGCCCTAGCGGGGAACACCGGGGAGCTGTTTTTT. Amino acids: CASSLALAGNTGELFF. Full variable domain (remainder filled in from reference TRBV7-2 and TRBJ2-2): GAGVSQSPSNKVTEKGKDVELRCDPISGHTALYWYRQSLGQGLEFLIYFQGNSAPDKSGLPSDRFSAERTGGSVSTLTIQRTQQEDSAVYLCASSLALAGNTGELFFGEGSRLTVL.

This clonotype was picked up many times. This chain joins TRBV19 and TRBJ1-5; D unresolved. CDR3 size: 12 residues. Germline loops: CDR1 LNHDA, CDR2 SQIVND (reference sequence). Deletions cut 4 bases from V and 5 bases from J, with 6 bases between. The CDR3 bases are TGTGCCAGTAGTAAACAATATCAGCCCCAGCATTTT. It specifies CASSKQYQPQHF. The full variable domain, completed using reference TRBV19 and TRBJ1-5, is DGGITQSPKYLFRKEGQNVTLSCEQNLNHDAMYWYRQDPGQGLRLIYYSQIVNDFQKGDIAEGYSVSREKKESFPLTVTSAQKNPTAFYLCASSKQYQPQHFGDGTRLSIL.

J is TRBJ2-5 and V is TRBV5-1; D uncertain. The CDR3 loop spans 18 amino acids. The ends were cut back, 3 bases at V and 2 bases at J, with 23 bases in the middle. The germline CDR1 and CDR2 sequences are SGHRS and YFSETQ. The CDR3 region has the DNA TGCGCCAGCAGCTCTGGGGTCGATTGGCAGGCCTCTCAAGAGACCCAGTACTTC. This translates into CASSSGVDWQASQETQYF.

This clonotype was seen a handful of times. The rearrangement links TRBV28 to TRBJ1-5; D gene ambiguous. Germline lookup yields CDR1 MDHEN and CDR2 SYDVKM. The ends were cut back, 3 bases at V and 6 bases at J, with 6 bases in the middle. The CDR3 length is 12 residues. The CDR3 sequence: CASSFPPQPQHF. Here the CDR3 DNA reads TGTGCCAGCAGTTTCCCGCCTCAGCCCCAGCATTTT.

The chain combines TRBV12-2 with TRBJ1-1. TRBV12-2 constitutes a pseudogene. The CDR3 has 16 amino acids. The CDR3 protein is CASRLAPGRANTEAFF. CDR3 DNA sequence: TGTGCAAGTCGCTTAGCTCCAGGCAGGGCAAACACTGAAGCTTTCTTT.

This clonotype was detected a few times. V gene TRBV7-9 combines with J gene TRBJ2-1; tentatively, D is TRBD2 (6 bases). Germline assignment: CDR1 SEHNR and CDR2 FQNEAQ (reference sequence). The CDR3 loop spans 14 amino acids. V gave up 1 base and J gave up 3 bases, with 7 bases separating them. The CDR3: CASSLGGVYNEQFF. The CDR3 bases are TGTGCCAGCAGCTTAGGGGGGGTCTACAATGAGCAGTTCTTC.

This clonotype was observed at least ten times. This rearrangement joins TRBV7-9 to TRBJ2-3; 11 bases are shared with TRBD2. J was trimmed by 2 bases and V by 5 bases; bases with no gene match: 3. Germline CDR1 and CDR2: SEHNR and FQNEAQ (reference sequence). The CDR3 has 15 residues. This chain's CDR3 is CASSATSGNTDTQYF. The CDR3 DNA follows: TGTGCCAGCAGCGCGACTAGCGGGAACACAGATACGCAGTATTTT.

This clonotype appeared many times. V is TRBV4-2 and J is TRBJ2-4; tentatively, D is TRBD1 (6 bases). Trimming removed 4 bases from V and 0 bases from J, with 13 bases in between. Germline V lookup: CDR1 LGHNA, CDR2 YNFKEQ. There are 16 residues in the CDR3. CDR3 sequence (DNA): TGTGCCAGCAGCCCCGGTCAGGGGCCAGCCAAAAACATTCAGTACTTC. This codes for CASSPGQGPAKNIQYF.

This clonotype occurred a few times. This chain links TRBV5-6 with TRBJ2-3; perhaps TRBD2 as D (5 bases). The V end was cut by 4 bases, the J end by 3 bases, with 15 bases between. The germline gives CDR1 SGHDT, CDR2 YYEEEE. CDR3 size: 15 residues. The CDR3 protein is CASSLPGLATDTQYF. DNA for the CDR3: TGTGCCAGCAGCCTACCGGGCTTAGCGACAGATACGCAGTATTTT. The whole variable domain, remainder taken from reference TRBV5-6 and TRBJ2-3, is DAGVTQSPTHLIKTRGQQVTLRCSPKSGHDTVSWYQQALGQGPQFIFQYYEEEERQRGNFPDRFSGHQFPNYSSELNVNALLLGDSALYLCASSLPGLATDTQYFGPGTRLTVL.

The chain has TRBV9 and TRBJ1-5, with D uncertain. The germline V and J ends were trimmed by 0 bases and 9 bases, with 7 bases remaining between them. Germline V gene sequence: CDR1 SGDLS, CDR2 YYNGEE. The CDR3 has 12 residues. CDR3 sequence: CASSVEVGPQHF. In nucleotides, the CDR3 is TGTGCCAGCAGCGTAGAAGTAGGGCCCCAGCATTTT.

A few counts support this clonotype. The chain employs TRBV20-1 and TRBJ2-3, with 10 bases identical to TRBD2. Germline CDR1 reads DFQATT; CDR2 reads SNEGSKA (reference sequence). The trim removed 1 base at V and 2 bases at J, leaving 6 bases unmatched. This CDR3 comprises 16 residues. This CDR3 is CSARGLAGAVTDTQYF. In nucleotides, the CDR3 is TGCAGTGCTAGAGGGCTAGCGGGGGCTGTCACAGATACGCAGTATTTT.

This clonotype was seen repeatedly, ten times or more. The chain recombines TRBV2 with TRBJ1-5, with TRBD1 matching over 7 bases. With 5 bases clipped from V and 7 bases from J, the junction kept 8 bases outside the gene matches. Germline V gives CDR1 SNHLY, CDR2 FYNNEI. The CDR3 consists of 14 residues. The CDR3 here is CASSPTGMGQPQHF. Here the CDR3 DNA reads TGTGCCAGCAGTCCGACAGGGATGGGCCAGCCCCAGCATTTT.

This clonotype was observed a few times. The CDR3 coding sequence is TGTGCCAGCAGTTTAGGCCTAACCTACGAGCAGTACGTC. This translates into CASSLGLTYEQYV. The chain has TRBV12-3 or TRBV12-4 and TRBJ2-7; D call uncertain. Deletions cut 1 base from V and 2 bases from J, with 6 bases between. This CDR3 region has 13 residues.

The sample holds a few counts of this clonotype. This chain links TRBV7-9 with TRBJ2-1, with D perhaps TRBD2 (7 bases). Germline loops: CDR1 SEHNR, CDR2 FQNEAQ (reference sequence). V was trimmed by 8 bases and J by 7 bases, leaving 9 bases between them. The CDR3 is made up of 11 amino acids. This CDR3 is CASAGANEQFF. In DNA form, the CDR3 reads TGTGCCAGCGCGGGGGCGAATGAGCAGTTCTTC.

The rearrangement joins TRBV5-1 to TRBJ2-1; possibly TRBD1 for D (5 bases). Trimming shortened V by 5 bases and J by 5 bases, and 14 bases separated the two germline ends. The CDR3 extends over 14 amino acids. Germline CDR1 SGHRS, CDR2 YFSETQ. For the CDR3, the DNA is TGCGCCAGCAGACCCCAGGGTTTGGACAATGAGCAGTTCTTC. This codes for CASRPQGLDNEQFF.

Ten or more counts support this clonotype. The V gene is TRBV5-1, the J gene TRBJ2-3, with a weak D call TRBD2 (6 bases). V lost 5 bases to trimming and J lost 0 bases, with 16 bases between them. CDR3 length equals 16 residues. Looked up from germline, CDR1 is SGHRS and CDR2 is YFSETQ. The CDR3 is CASRPGGAASTDTQYF. As DNA, the CDR3 is TGCGCCAGCAGACCCGGAGGGGCGGCTAGCACAGATACGCAGTATTTT.

The chain recombines TRBV9 with TRBJ2-2; 8 bases align to TRBD1. Germline V gene lookup returns CDR1 SGDLS and CDR2 YYNGEE. V lost 3 bases, J lost 3 bases, and 1 base stayed unmatched. The CDR3 runs to 14 residues. This CDR3 reads CASSARGHTGELFF. CDR3 bases: TGTGCCAGCAGCGCCAGGGGGCACACCGGGGAGCTGTTTTTT.

The gene calls are TRBV5-1 and TRBJ2-1; D perhaps matches TRBD1 (6 bases). The CDR3 runs to 18 residues. V was pared by 2 bases and J by 6 bases, with 24 bases between. The germline V gene has CDR1 SGHRS and CDR2 YFSETQ. Here the CDR3 reads CASSLVGQRVSRTNEQFF. The CDR3 bases are TGCGCCAGCAGCTTAGTTGGACAGAGGGTATCCCGTACCAATGAGCAGTTCTTC.

V usage is TRBV6-6 and J usage is TRBJ2-2, with D unresolved. CDR3 length: 15 residues. CDR1 and CDR2 (germline): MNHNY, SVGAGI (reference sequence). V gave up 0 bases and J gave up 3 bases, with 8 bases separating them. CDR3 protein: CASSYSIQDTGELFF. The CDR3 bases are TGTGCCAGCAGTTACTCGATCCAGGACACCGGGGAGCTGTTTTTT.

The CDR3 here is CASSSVGNQPQHF. In DNA form, the CDR3 reads TGTGCCAGCAGTTCTGTGGGCAATCAGCCCCAGCATTTT. This chain joins TRBV12-3 or TRBV12-4 and TRBJ1-5; no definite D call. The CDR3 runs to 13 residues. With 4 bases removed from V and 2 bases from J, the gap between germline ends came to 6 bases.

In this sample, this clonotype turned up a few times. The chain combines TRBV7-9 with TRBJ2-7; 10 bases match TRBD2. From germline, CDR1 is SEHNR and CDR2 FQNEAQ (reference sequence). Germline trimming cut 9 bases from V and 3 bases from J; bases unmatched to any gene: 5. The CDR3 runs to 13 residues. The CDR3 DNA follows: TGTGCCAGTGGGACTAGCGCCAACTACGAGCAGTACGTC. It codes for CASGTSANYEQYV.

The chain is built from TRBV7-2 and TRBJ1-4, with D maybe TRBD1 (6 bases). Trimming cost V 5 bases and J 8 bases, with 18 bases left between them. Germline CDR1 reads SGHTA; CDR2 reads FQGNSA. The CDR3 is 15 residues long. CDR3 bases: TGTGCCAGCAGCCCTTACCTGGGGGCCGGGGAAAAACTGTTTTTT. This gives the protein CASSPYLGAGEKLFF.

This clonotype was found a few times. This sequence joins TRBV7-2 and TRBJ1-5; D is possibly TRBD1 (5 bases). With 5 bases removed from V and 1 base from J, the gap between germline ends came to 12 bases. The V gene's germline CDR1 is SGHTA and CDR2 FQGNSA. This CDR3 has 15 residues. The CDR3 sequence is CASSPIRGSNQPQHF. The CDR3 coding sequence is TGTGCCAGCAGCCCTATCCGGGGGAGCAATCAGCCCCAGCATTTT. The complete variable domain, with remaining parts taken from reference TRBV7-2 and TRBJ1-5, reads GAGVSQSPSNKVTEKGKDVELRCDPISGHTALYWYRQSLGQGLEFLIYFQGNSAPDKSGLPSDRFSAERTGGSVSTLTIQRTQQEDSAVYLCASSPIRGSNQPQHFGDGTRLSIL.

The rearrangement links TRBV24-1 to TRBJ1-3; D might be TRBD1 (5 bases). The CDR3 is 15 amino acids. V was shortened by 9 bases and J by 0 bases, with 14 bases between the two germline ends. Germline CDR1 reads KGHDR; CDR2 reads SFDVKD. CDR3 amino acids: CATSAGGASGNTIYF. The CDR3 DNA is TGTGCCACCTCCGCGGGGGGTGCCTCTGGAAACACCATATATTTT.

The rearrangement links TRBV20-1 to TRBJ2-5; 9 nucleotides agree with TRBD2. With V trimmed by 3 bases and J by 5 bases, 7 bases remained unmatched. Germline V gene data show CDR1 as DFQATT and CDR2 as SNEGSKA (reference sequence). The CDR3 sequence is 14 residues long. CDR3 sequence (DNA): TGCAGTGCTAGGGTACCAGGACTAGCGGAGACCCAGTACTTC. Amino acid sequence: CSARVPGLAETQYF.